This T cell receptor beta chain is from a study of metastatic and nonmetastatic thyroid tumors. The wider study: For malignant and benign thyroid patients, tumor or nodule tissue and blood were the sources whose repertoires were compared.

CDR3 length equals 12 residues. In germline, CDR1 is SQVTM, CDR2 ANQGSEA. V lost 5 bases to trimming and J lost 3 bases, with 7 bases between them. TCRdb called clones again from the PCR reads with MiXCR. The sample shows 55,000 or so clones, about a sixth of them seen only once. At least ten counts were recorded for this clone. Thyroid surgery had not been preceded by any treatment in any patient. The sequenced material came from blood. The TCR originated in a female donor with papillary thyroid cancer or a benign thyroid nodule (not recorded which). Some clones in this sample may be carry-over from other donors' samples. V is TRBV29-1 and J is TRBJ2-2; D not certain. DNA of the CDR3: TGCAGCGTTCTATACTACACCGGGGAGCTGTTTTTT. Amino acids: CSVLYYTGELFF.